This T cell receptor (beta chain) was recovered during a study of blood T cells in healthy people across ages. Findings and caveats of the study: Total diversity from one million sequenced T cells was likely underestimated.

A word on this clonotype: The antigen remains unidentified.

A second PCR of about 7 to 12 cycles used a sample-barcoded 5' primer and a J-beta primer mix. Through a template-switch adaptor with 12 random nucleotides, each cDNA molecule received a tag. TCRdb independently ran MiXCR on the 5' RACE reads; one entry per CDR3 protein. Of over 1.5 million distinct CDR3 sequences detected, 40% to 55% appear once; the ten largest clones hold 2% to 2.5%. Trimming stripped 8 bases from V and 4 bases from J, with 15 bases between. The CDR3 has 14 residues. The germline V gene encodes CDR1 KGHSH and CDR2 LQKENI. The sample comprised blood. The J gene is TRBJ2-1, the V gene TRBV18; D call uncertain. The sequence came from a woman aged 40 to 50 in good health. The CDR3 sequence: CASSPQGPYNEQFF. The CDR3, as DNA: TGTGCCAGCAGTCCGCAAGGGCCTTACAATGAGCAGTTCTTC.